Below, 21 T cell receptor beta chains from the same sample are listed, as sequenced in a study of cytomegalovirus exposure and HLA in healthy donors. Use of 60 Vbeta and 13 Jbeta primers characterized the PCR. Generated by immunoSEQ multiplex PCR, the TCRdb table keeps only in-frame clones and is missing some. The sample lists more than 150,000 clones; more than 60% were seen once. Sequenced: PBMCs. These TCRs come from a middle-aged woman in good health and CMV-seropositive.

This chain connects TRBV5-4 to TRBJ2-7; maybe TRBD1 (6 bases). The ends were cut back, 4 bases at V and 6 bases at J, with 14 bases in the middle. CDR1 SGHNT and CDR2 YYREEE come from the germline V gene (reference sequence). The CDR3 totals 13 residues. The CDR3 sequence: CASSTQTGPEQYF. CDR3 nucleotide sequence: TGTGCCAGCAGCACCCAGACAGGTCCCGAGCAGTACTTC.

V usage is TRBV28 and J usage is TRBJ1-3; tentatively, D is TRBD1 (6 bases). Trimming took off 6 bases at V and 4 bases at J, with 22 bases between the two ends. CDR1 and CDR2 from the germline V gene are MDHEN and SYDVKM. The CDR3 has 17 amino acids. The CDR3 sequence: CASSPASYREQGNTIYF. The CDR3 DNA reads as TGTGCCAGCAGCCCCGCATCTTACAGGGAACAGGGAAACACCATATATTTT.

In its sample, this clone was seen a few times. The junction shows a germline mismatch at one end, possibly a read error. The V and J genes are TRBV7-9 and TRBJ1-2; no reliable D call. Germline V CDR1 and CDR2: SEHNR, FQNEAQ (reference sequence). The CDR3 sequence is 18 residues long. CDR3 in DNA: TGTTCCAGCAGCTCAAGCCGGGCCACTAAAGGGAGGAACTATGGCTACACCTTC. This gives the protein CSSSSSRATKGRNYGYTF.

This clone has only one observation. V and J are TRBV18 and TRBJ1-2, with D hard to call. CDR1 is KGHSH and CDR2 is LQKENI in the germline V gene. CDR3 size: 14 residues. The ends were cut back, 3 bases at V and 13 bases at J, with 21 bases in the middle. CDR3 sequence: CASSPPPYGPRITF. The CDR3 DNA sequence: TGTGCCAGCTCACCTCCTCCGTATGGGCCTCGGATCACCTTC.

In its sample, this clone was seen a few times. The chain combines TRBV9 with TRBJ2-3; 7 bases map to TRBD2. Germline CDR1 and CDR2: SGDLS and YYNGEE. This CDR3 spans 15 amino acids. J gave up 0 bases and V 7 bases, and 8 bases lay outside the gene matches. The CDR3 sequence: CASSGNSGSTDTQYF. In nucleotides, the CDR3 is TGTGCCAGCTCCGGCAATAGCGGGAGCACAGATACGCAGTATTTT.

This sequence joins TRBV7-2 and TRBJ1-1; possible D gene TRBD1, 6 bases. Trimming pared 4 bases from V and 4 bases from J, leaving 10 bases between. Germline V lookup: CDR1 SGHTA, CDR2 FQGNSA. The CDR3 has 13 amino acids. The CDR3 DNA sequence: TGTGCCAGCAGCTCAACAGGGAGCACTGAAGCTTTCTTT. It encodes CASSSTGSTEAFF. The variable domain in full, completed from reference TRBV7-2 and TRBJ1-1, reads GAGVSQSPSNKVTEKGKDVELRCDPISGHTALYWYRQSLGQGLEFLIYFQGNSAPDKSGLPSDRFSAERTGGSVSTLTIQRTQQEDSAVYLCASSSTGSTEAFFGQGTRLTVV.

This rearrangement joins TRBV7-9 to TRBJ2-1; 9 nucleotides agree with TRBD1. V shed 1 base, J shed 6 bases, and the junction held 13 bases outside the gene matches. The CDR3 loop spans 18 amino acids. Germline CDR1 SEHNR, CDR2 FQNEAQ (reference sequence). CDR3 nucleotide sequence: TGTGCCAGCAGCTTAGTAGGGGGGGGGACAGGGTTGGTCAATGAGCAGTTCTTC. It specifies CASSLVGGGTGLVNEQFF. Full variable domain (remainder filled in from reference TRBV7-9 and TRBJ2-1): DTGVSQNPRHKITKRGQNVTFRCDPISEHNRLYWYRQTLGQGPEFLTYFQNEAQLEKSRLLSDRFSAERPKGSFSTLEIQRTEQGDSAMYLCASSLVGGGTGLVNEQFFGPGTRLTVL.

CDR3 nucleotides: TGTGCCAGCAGCTTAACAAGGAACACCGGGGAGCTGTTTTTT. It encodes CASSLTRNTGELFF. The rearrangement links TRBV7-2 to TRBJ2-2; D is ambiguous. With 2 bases removed from V and 1 base from J, the gap between germline ends came to 5 bases. The CDR3 is made up of 14 amino acids. Per germline, CDR1 SGHTA and CDR2 FQGNSA. Using reference TRBV7-2 and TRBJ2-2 for the parts outside the CDR3, the full variable domain is GAGVSQSPSNKVTEKGKDVELRCDPISGHTALYWYRQSLGQGLEFLIYFQGNSAPDKSGLPSDRFSAERTGGSVSTLTIQRTQQEDSAVYLCASSLTRNTGELFFGEGSRLTVL.

This clone appeared a few times. The CDR3 region has the DNA TGTGCCAGCACCCCGGGACTAGCGACAGATACGCAGTATTTT. It yields the protein CASTPGLATDTQYF. The chain recombines TRBV5-4 with TRBJ2-3; 10 positions agree with TRBD2. The CDR3 spans 14 residues. Germline CDR1 SGHNT, CDR2 YYREEE (reference sequence). The J segment lost 3 bases and the V segment lost 6 bases, leaving 4 bases of the junction unmatched.

V is TRBV11-2 and J is TRBJ2-5, with TRBD2 matching 13 bases. Trimming at V came to 2 bases and at J to 1 base, leaving 1 base not matched to a gene. The V gene's germline CDR1 is SGHAT and CDR2 FQNNGV. The CDR3 has 16 residues. For the CDR3, the DNA is TGTGCCAGCAGCTTACGACTAGCGGGGGGCCAAGAGACCCAGTACTTC. Translated, it gives CASSLRLAGGQETQYF.

This clone was detected only a few times. The chain links TRBV7-6 to TRBJ2-7; 9 nucleotides match TRBD1. Looked up from germline, CDR1 is SGHVS and CDR2 is FNYEAQ. V lost 1 base and J lost 6; bases outside the gene matches: 4. The CDR3 sequence is 14 residues long. The CDR3 spells CASSLVGTGPEQYF. The CDR3 nucleotides are TGTGCCAGCAGCTTAGTTGGGACAGGGCCCGAGCAGTACTTC.

The CDR3 sequence: CASSSGQGPLGGYTF. The DNA for the CDR3 is TGTGCCAGCAGCTCCGGACAGGGCCCGTTGGGTGGCTACACCTTC. This chain links TRBV11-1 with TRBJ1-2; 8 bases are shared with TRBD1. Germline CDR1 SGHAT, CDR2 FQDESV (reference sequence). The ends lost 4 bases at V and 7 bases at J; junction bases unmatched: 11. The CDR3 extends over 15 amino acids.

The genes are TRBV5-1 and TRBJ1-5; D is ambiguous. Trimming removed 5 bases at V and 0 bases at J, with 15 bases between. CDR3 length equals 16 residues. The germline V gene encodes CDR1 SGHRS and CDR2 YFSETQ. Here the CDR3 DNA reads TGCGCCAGCAGTCCGACCGGGGTGGGTAGCAATCAGCCCCAGCATTTT. Translation gives CASSPTGVGSNQPQHF.

This clone has just one count. The gene calls are TRBV30 and TRBJ1-2, with TRBD1 matching 8 bases. The junction had 9 bases not matched to a gene; V was cut back by 2 bases and J by 7 bases. The V gene's germline CDR1 is GTSNPN and CDR2 SVGIG (reference sequence). There are 14 residues in the CDR3. Here the CDR3 reads CAWSPTGVGGGYTF. The CDR3 coding sequence is TGTGCCTGGAGTCCGACAGGGGTAGGTGGTGGCTACACCTTC.

This clone was counted a few times. The chain recombines TRBV21-1 with TRBJ2-1; the table gives TRBD1 as D, unverified against the DNA. TRBV21-1 counts as a pseudogene. This CDR3 has 19 residues. The CDR3 is CASSNSVQGGRSSYNEQFF. The CDR3 coding sequence is TGTGCCAGCAGCAATTCGGTACAGGGGGGGAGAAGCTCCTACAATGAGCAGTTCTTC.

In regard to this clone: The junction differs from germline at one of its ends, possibly a read error. This sequence joins TRBV2 and TRBJ2-1, with TRBD2 identical over 11 bases. The germline V gene encodes CDR1 SNHLY and CDR2 FYNNEI. This CDR3 contains 14 residues. CDR3 amino acids: CASGGNSGGAGRVF. CDR3 DNA sequence: TGTGCCAGCGGGGGGAATAGCGGGGGGGCCGGGAGGGTCTTC.

The chain has TRBV28 and TRBJ1-5; D not resolved. CDR1 is MDHEN and CDR2 is SYDVKM in the germline V gene. The CDR3 loop spans 12 amino acids. The ends were cut back, 5 bases at V and 7 bases at J, with 9 bases in the middle. The CDR3 bases are TGTGCCAGCAGTGTAAACATACAGCCCCAGCATTTT. It specifies CASSVNIQPQHF.

The rearrangement links TRBV6-5 to TRBJ2-1; D is unclear. The germline V gene has CDR1 MNHEY and CDR2 SVGAGI. V dropped 4 bases and J dropped 4 bases, with 8 bases sitting between them. CDR3 length: 13 amino acids. CDR3 residues: CASSFASYNEQFF. In DNA, the CDR3 is TGTGCCAGCAGTTTCGCGTCATACAATGAGCAGTTCTTC.

This clone was counted between two and nine times. This chain links TRBV7-2 with TRBJ1-1; TRBD1 aligns across 11 bases. There are 16 residues in the CDR3. The germline V gene has CDR1 SGHTA and CDR2 FQGNSA. V trimming: 1 base; J trimming: 4 bases; junction bases outside the gene matches: 5. The CDR3 sequence: CASSLDSGTGGTEAFF. The CDR3 coding sequence is TGTGCCAGCAGCTTAGACTCCGGGACAGGGGGCACTGAAGCTTTCTTT.

This clone was counted only a few times. Written as DNA, the CDR3 is TGTGCCAGCAGCCAGACAGGGAACACTGAAGCTTTCTTT. This gives the protein CASSQTGNTEAFF. The gene calls are TRBV6-4 and TRBJ1-1; weak D call: TRBD1 (6 bases). The germline CDR1 and CDR2 sequences are MRHNA and SNTAGT. The CDR3 is made up of 13 amino acids. Trimming removed 6 bases from V and 1 base from J, with 9 bases in between.

The V call is TRBV6-1, the J call TRBJ1-3; the match to TRBD1 covers 9 bases. Germline V gene data show CDR1 as MNHNS and CDR2 as SASEGT. The ends lost 3 bases at V and 4 bases at J; junction bases unmatched: 13. The CDR3 runs 18 residues. CDR3: CASSERGQGITGGNTIYF. The DNA of the CDR3 is TGTGCCAGCAGTGAGAGGGGACAGGGAATAACTGGCGGAAACACCATATATTTT.